The 21 T cell receptor beta chains below all came from one sample that was sequenced in a study of blood T cell repertoires in COVID-19. This table comes from immunoSEQ multiplex PCR, and its TCRdb copy is limited to in-frame clones, with some not included. This table holds 85,000 to 120,000 clones, around 73% found once. What was sequenced was peripheral blood. These receptors all stem from a man aged 55 to 69 with active or convalescent COVID-19.

The V call is TRBV19, the J call TRBJ1-1; D is possibly TRBD1 (6 bases). This CDR3 contains 14 residues. The V and J ends lost 5 bases and 1 base respectively, with 11 bases between them. Germline V CDR1 and CDR2: LNHDA, SQIVND (reference sequence). CDR3 residues: CASSSWTENTEAFF. CDR3 nucleotides: TGTGCCAGTAGTTCTTGGACAGAGAACACTGAAGCTTTCTTT.

V gene TRBV2 combines with J gene TRBJ2-5; a possible D gene is TRBD1 (5 bases). The CDR3 length is 15 residues. The V end was cut by 0 bases, the J end by 5 bases, with 13 bases between. Germline CDR1 is SNHLY and CDR2 is FYNNEI. The CDR3 reads CASSEATETGETQYF. CDR3 DNA sequence: TGTGCCAGCAGTGAAGCGACAGAAACCGGGGAGACCCAGTACTTC.

This clone was recorded a few times. This chain links TRBV2 with TRBJ1-4; the match to TRBD1 covers 8 bases. The CDR3 loop spans 14 amino acids. With V trimmed by 4 bases and J by 8 bases, 6 bases remained unmatched. The germline V gene encodes CDR1 SNHLY and CDR2 FYNNEI. CDR3 residues: CASSVDRGGEKLFF. CDR3 DNA sequence: TGTGCCAGCAGTGTTGACAGGGGAGGGGAAAAACTGTTTTTT.

Only a few counts were recorded for this clone. CDR3 in amino acids: CASSSPSGNTEAFF. The DNA of the CDR3 is TGTGCCAGCAGTTCCCCAAGCGGGAACACTGAAGCTTTCTTT. This chain links TRBV6-5 with TRBJ1-1, with D uncertain. V was pared by 4 bases and J by 1 base, with 10 bases between. The CDR3 loop spans 14 amino acids. The V gene's germline CDR1 is MNHEY and CDR2 SVGAGI.

Concerning this clone itself: Compared with germline, one end of the junction differs, possibly owing to a read error. The chain carries TRBV12-3 or TRBV12-4 and TRBJ2-2, with D perhaps TRBD2 (5 bases). CDR3 length: 13 residues. The CDR3 DNA sequence: TGTACCAGCAGTTTGTCGGGGACCGGGGAGCTGTTTTTT. It encodes CTSSLSGTGELFF.

The chain employs TRBV25-1 and TRBJ2-3; 7 nucleotides agree with TRBD1. J gave up 5 bases and V 7 bases, and 12 bases lay outside the gene matches. CDR3 size: 15 residues. In germline, CDR1 is MGHDK, CDR2 SYGVNS. CDR3 DNA sequence: TGTGCCAGCACCCAAACAGGGGCAGGTGGAGATACGCAGTATTTT. Its protein product is CASTQTGAGGDTQYF. Filled out from reference TRBV25-1 and TRBJ2-3, the complete variable domain reads EADIYQTPRYLVIGTGKKITLECSQTMGHDKMYWYQQDPGMELHLIHYSYGVNSTEKGDLSSESTVSRIRTEHFPLTLESARPSHTSQYLCASTQTGAGGDTQYFGPGTRLTVL.

The chain uses TRBV18 and TRBJ2-3, with 9 bases that match TRBD1. The CDR3 is made up of 15 amino acids. V gave up 6 bases and J gave up 3 bases; unmatched junction bases: 7. Per germline, CDR1 KGHSH and CDR2 LQKENI. CDR3 bases: TGTGCCAGCTCGTTGTCCGGGACAGGGACAGATACGCAGTATTTT. Translated: CASSLSGTGTDTQYF.

V and J are TRBV7-2 and TRBJ2-5, with D possibly matching TRBD2 (5 bases). Germline assignment: CDR1 SGHTA and CDR2 FQGNSA. The V gene lost 0 bases and the J gene lost 5 bases, with 16 bases spanning the gap. This CDR3 region has 16 residues. The CDR3 reads CASSLARARSRETQYF. In nucleotides, the CDR3 is TGTGCCAGCAGCTTAGCGCGGGCTAGGAGTAGGGAGACCCAGTACTTC. The full variable domain, with the rest looked up from reference TRBV7-2 and TRBJ2-5, is GAGVSQSPSNKVTEKGKDVELRCDPISGHTALYWYRQSLGQGLEFLIYFQGNSAPDKSGLPSDRFSAERTGGSVSTLTIQRTQQEDSAVYLCASSLARARSRETQYFGPGTRLLVL.

This chain joins TRBV2 and TRBJ1-1; TRBD1 is a possible D gene (6 bases). The CDR3 is 14 residues long. Germline CDR1 reads SNHLY; CDR2 reads FYNNEI. Trimming took off 7 bases at V and 0 bases at J, with 12 bases between the two ends. The CDR3 region has the DNA TGTGCCAGCAACCTGGGGGCTTTGAACACTGAAGCTTTCTTT. This codes for CASNLGALNTEAFF.

The chain links TRBV2 to TRBJ2-5; D call uncertain. In germline, CDR1 is SNHLY, CDR2 FYNNEI. The CDR3 loop spans 12 amino acids. V was clipped by 5 bases and J by 0 bases, with 4 bases between them. Here the CDR3 reads CASSQYQETQYF. For the CDR3, the DNA is TGTGCCAGCAGTCAGTACCAAGAGACCCAGTACTTC.

The chain combines TRBV5-5 with TRBJ2-3; 14 bases line up with TRBD2. V lost 2 bases, J lost 3 bases, and 5 bases stayed unmatched. The CDR3 has 17 residues. Germline CDR1 SGHKS, CDR2 YYEKEE (reference sequence). The CDR3 loop reads CASSLPGLAGGTDTQYF. The CDR3 nucleotides read TGTGCCAGCAGCTTACCAGGACTAGCGGGAGGAACAGATACGCAGTATTTT.

This chain connects TRBV9 to TRBJ2-2, with TRBD2 as a possible D gene (6 bases). The CDR3 contains 12 residues. From germline, CDR1 is SGDLS and CDR2 YYNGEE. Trimming removed 7 bases at V and 9 bases at J, with 13 bases between. Here the CDR3 reads CASGGSLRELFF. For the CDR3, the DNA is TGTGCCAGCGGGGGGTCGTTGAGGGAGCTGTTTTTT.

This rearrangement joins TRBV18 to TRBJ2-1; 9 positions agree with TRBD1. CDR1 is KGHSH, CDR2 LQKENI, per germline. J gave up 2 bases and V 5 bases, and 7 bases lay outside the gene matches. CDR3 length: 16 residues. The CDR3 DNA is TGTGCCAGCTCAACCAGGACAGGGGAGGCCTACAATGAGCAGTTCTTC. Translation: CASSTRTGEAYNEQFF.

The rearrangement joins TRBV5-1 to TRBJ2-3; TRBD2 matches 16 bases. The length of the CDR3 is 18 residues. Per the germline V gene, CDR1 is SGHRS and CDR2 is YFSETQ. Trimming cost V 2 bases and J 4 bases; bases outside gene matches: 7. The CDR3 DNA reads as TGCGCCAGCAGCTTTGCCCCGGGACTAGCGGGAGGGTCAGATACGCAGTATTTT. As protein: CASSFAPGLAGGSDTQYF.

V is TRBV6-4 and J is TRBJ2-1, with 13 bases that match TRBD2. V lost 5 bases to trimming and J lost 0 bases; unmatched junction nucleotides: 10. Germline assignment: CDR1 MRHNA and CDR2 SNTAGT. The CDR3 runs to 19 residues. In DNA form, the CDR3 reads TGTGCCAGCAGTCGGGGGGGACTAGCGGGATCAGGCTCCTACAATGAGCAGTTCTTC. It translates to CASSRGGLAGSGSYNEQFF.

The CDR3 spells CASSRQGSGGYTF. The CDR3 bases are TGTGCCAGCAGTCGTCAGGGTTCTGGTGGCTACACCTTC. The gene calls are TRBV12-3 or TRBV12-4 and TRBJ1-2, with D possibly being TRBD1 (5 bases). This CDR3 is built from 13 residues. V lost 5 bases and J 7 bases, leaving 14 bases between the germline ends.

The chain employs TRBV18 and TRBJ2-1, with 12 bases that match TRBD2. The germline V gene has CDR1 KGHSH and CDR2 LQKENI. The length of the CDR3 is 16 residues. V shed 3 bases, J shed 7 bases, and the junction held 7 bases outside the gene matches. CDR3 sequence: CASSPLAGGSMNEQFF. The CDR3 coding sequence is TGTGCCAGCTCACCGCTAGCGGGAGGGAGTATGAATGAGCAGTTCTTC.

CDR3 residues: CASTSGRQETQYF. CDR3 DNA sequence: TGTGCCAGTACTAGCGGGAGACAAGAGACCCAGTACTTC. The chain recombines TRBV19 with TRBJ2-5; TRBD2 agrees at 10 bases. Germline CDR1 LNHDA, CDR2 SQIVND (reference sequence). Germline trimming cut 7 bases from V and 2 bases from J; bases unmatched to any gene: 1. This CDR3 comprises 13 residues.

V and J are TRBV5-4 and TRBJ2-3, with 7 bases identical to TRBD2. The CDR3 consists of 15 residues. V trimming: 3 bases; J trimming: 1 base; junction bases outside the gene matches: 5. Per the germline V gene, CDR1 is SGHNT and CDR2 is YYREEE (reference sequence). CDR3 residues: CASSWASGGTDTQYF. DNA for the CDR3: TGTGCCAGCAGCTGGGCTAGCGGCGGCACAGATACGCAGTATTTT.

The chain recombines TRBV2 with TRBJ1-1; perhaps TRBD1 as D (6 bases). The CDR3 has 14 residues. Germline CDR1 reads SNHLY; CDR2 reads FYNNEI. V lost 6 bases, J lost 1 base, and 12 bases lay in between. Here the CDR3 DNA reads TGTGCCAGCAGAGCACAGGGACGGAACACTGAAGCTTTCTTT. Translation: CASRAQGRNTEAFF.

This chain uses TRBV3-1 (or the pseudogene TRBV3-2) with TRBJ1-2, with 7 bases fitting TRBD1. Per germline, CDR1 LGHDT and CDR2 YNNKEL (reference sequence). The CDR3 totals 14 residues. The ends lost 0 bases at V and 8 bases at J; junction bases unmatched: 6. This chain's CDR3 is CASSQDLRGPGYTF. CDR3 sequence (DNA): TGTGCCAGCAGCCAAGACCTAAGGGGGCCGGGCTACACCTTC.